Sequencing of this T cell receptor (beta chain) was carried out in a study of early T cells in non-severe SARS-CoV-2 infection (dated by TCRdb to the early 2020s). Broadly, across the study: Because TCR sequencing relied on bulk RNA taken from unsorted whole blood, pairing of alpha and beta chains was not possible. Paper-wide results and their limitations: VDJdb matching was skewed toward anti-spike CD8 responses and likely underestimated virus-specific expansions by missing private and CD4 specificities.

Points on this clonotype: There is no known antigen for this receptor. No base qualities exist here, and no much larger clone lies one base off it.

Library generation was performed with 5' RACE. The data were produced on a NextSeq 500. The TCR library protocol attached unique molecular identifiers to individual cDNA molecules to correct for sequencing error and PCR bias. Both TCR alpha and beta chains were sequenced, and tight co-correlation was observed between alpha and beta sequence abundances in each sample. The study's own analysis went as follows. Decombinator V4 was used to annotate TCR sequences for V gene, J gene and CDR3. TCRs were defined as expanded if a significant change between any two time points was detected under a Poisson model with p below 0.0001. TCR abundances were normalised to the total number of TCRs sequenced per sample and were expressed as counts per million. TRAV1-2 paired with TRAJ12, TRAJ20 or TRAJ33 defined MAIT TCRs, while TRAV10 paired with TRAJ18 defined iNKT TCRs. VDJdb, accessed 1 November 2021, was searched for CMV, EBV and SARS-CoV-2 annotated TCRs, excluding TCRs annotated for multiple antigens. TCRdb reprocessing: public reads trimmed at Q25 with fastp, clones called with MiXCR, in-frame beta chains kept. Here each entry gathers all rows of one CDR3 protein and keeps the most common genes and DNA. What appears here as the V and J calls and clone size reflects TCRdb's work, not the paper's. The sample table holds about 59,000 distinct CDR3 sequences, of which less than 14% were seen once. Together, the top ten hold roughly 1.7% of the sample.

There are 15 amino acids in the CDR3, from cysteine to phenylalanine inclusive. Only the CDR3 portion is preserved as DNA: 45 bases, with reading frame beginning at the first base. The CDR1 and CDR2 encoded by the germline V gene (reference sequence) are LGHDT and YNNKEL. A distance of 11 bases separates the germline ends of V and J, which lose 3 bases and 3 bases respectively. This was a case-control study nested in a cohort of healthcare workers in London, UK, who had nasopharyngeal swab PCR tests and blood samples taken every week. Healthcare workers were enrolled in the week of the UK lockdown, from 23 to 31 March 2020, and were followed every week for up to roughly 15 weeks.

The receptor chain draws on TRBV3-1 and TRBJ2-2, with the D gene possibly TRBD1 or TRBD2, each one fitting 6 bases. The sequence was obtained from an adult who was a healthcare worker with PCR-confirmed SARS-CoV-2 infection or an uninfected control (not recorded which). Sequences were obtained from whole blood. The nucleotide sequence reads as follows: TGTGCCAGCAGCCACTGGGGGGCCGACACCGGGGAGCTGTTTTTT. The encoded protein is CASSHWGADTGELFF.